Below, 4 T cell receptor beta chains from the same sample are listed, as sequenced in a study of PD-1 blockade in classical Hodgkin lymphoma. Sequencing was performed with immunoSEQ multiplex PCR; in TCRdb, only in-frame clones are kept and a portion is missing. Of around 58,000 clones listed, more than 75% were seen once; the top ten hold around 8.9%. Relapse after autologous stem cell transplantation occurred in every patient, and brentuximab vedotin exposure varied. This specimen was peripheral blood mononuclear cells (PBMCs), taken at baseline. The source is a human donor with classical Hodgkin lymphoma.

The CDR3 here is CASSSLREGADEKLFF. CDR3 sequence (DNA): TGCGCCAGCAGCAGCCTCCGGGAGGGGGCGGATGAAAAACTGTTTTTT. The J gene is TRBJ1-4, the V gene TRBV4-1, with 7 bases aligning to TRBD1. The CDR3 is 16 residues long. CDR1 is MGHRA, CDR2 YSYEKL, per germline. The ends lost 5 bases at V and 6 bases at J; junction bases unmatched: 12.

This clone was seen a single time. The chain is built from TRBV7-9 and TRBJ2-1, with D tentatively TRBD2 (5 bases). From germline, CDR1 is SEHNR and CDR2 FQNEAQ (reference sequence). The V end lost 8 bases, the J end lost 9 bases, and 11 bases lay between the germline ends. The CDR3 is 11 amino acids. CDR3 sequence reads: CASRTLREQFF. The CDR3 nucleotides read TGTGCCAGCCGGACTCTGCGTGAGCAGTTCTTC.

This clone has only one observation. The chain is built from TRBV4-1 and TRBJ1-5; D unresolved. The CDR3 is 13 residues long. The V gene's germline CDR1 is MGHRA and CDR2 YSYEKL. Trimming pared 0 bases from V and 5 bases from J, leaving 5 bases between. Written as DNA, the CDR3 is TGCGCCAGCAGCCAAGATCCGGATCAGCCCCAGCATTTT. It codes for CASSQDPDQPQHF.

This clone was found a few times. CDR3 protein: CASSLGDSGGVEDTQYF. CDR3 coding DNA: TGTGCCAGCAGCTTGGGTGATAGCGGGGGGGTCGAAGATACGCAGTATTTT. The V call is TRBV5-4, the J call TRBJ2-3; 11 nucleotides agree with TRBD2. In germline, CDR1 is SGHNT, CDR2 YYREEE (reference sequence). There are 17 residues in the CDR3. The V and J ends lost 0 bases and 5 bases, in that order; junction bases with no gene match: 8.